Listed below are T cell receptor beta chains from one sample, sequenced in a study of beta chain features in type 1 diabetes. Sequenced by immunoSEQ multiplex PCR; TCRdb stores in-frame clones only, minus some. Counted here are a few hundred thousand clones, 9.5% to 11% occurring once; the ten biggest clones make up around 0.015%. Sequencing was carried out using naive CD4+ T cells from blood. Receptors originate from a woman between 25 and 40 years old in good health. Each CDR3 is given with its conserved first and last residue. D genes are given only for firm matches. The listing skips clone size in some rows; elsewhere it reads once, few, many or a size class.

v_call	j_call	clone_size	d_call	cdr3_aa	cdr3_nt
TRBV28	TRBJ2-7	.	.	CASSSLTDPSGSYEQYF	TGTGCCAGCAGTTCACTCACCGACCCAAGCGGCTCCTACGAGCAGTACTTC
TRBV7-9	TRBJ2-1	few	.	CASSTGHREFYNEQFF	TGTGCCAGCAGCACAGGGCACAGGGAATTCTACAATGAGCAGTTCTTC
TRBV7-2	TRBJ2-7	few	TRBD2	CASSRTSGSYEQYF	TGTGCCAGCAGCCGAACTAGCGGGTCTTACGAGCAGTACTTC
TRBV23-1	TRBJ1-2	.	TRBD1	CAISSGGQIYGYTF	TGCGCCATATCATCAGGGGGCCAAATCTATGGCTACACCTTC
TRBV5-4	TRBJ2-2	.	.	CASRPGGQHTGELFF	TGTGCCAGCAGACCCGGGGGACAGCACACCGGGGAGCTGTTTTTT
TRBV4-2	TRBJ2-7	many	.	CASSQRRTDSYEQCF	TGTGCCAGCAGCCAAAGGCGGACTGATTCCTACGAGCAGTGCTTC
TRBV7-8	TRBJ1-1	few	TRBD1	CASRRTGDRNTEAFF	TGTGCCAGCAGGCGGACAGGGGATCGGAACACTGAAGCTTTCTTT
TRBV7-2	TRBJ2-5	.	.	CASSLGSSSQETQYF	TGTGCCAGCAGCTTAGGGTCTAGCAGCCAAGAGACCCAGTACTTC
TRBV9	TRBJ2-1	few	TRBD2	CASSVSGGSYNEQFF	TGTGCCAGCAGCGTTAGCGGGGGGTCTTACAATGAGCAGTTCTTC
TRBV28	TRBJ2-1	few	.	CASRSSPDEQFF	TGTGCCAGCAGGAGTAGCCCCGATGAGCAGTTCTTC
TRBV30	TRBJ2-7	few	.	CAWSVLLRQKQYF	TGTGCCTGGAGTGTCTTACTCAGACAGAAGCAGTACTTC
TRBV29-1	TRBJ1-1	.	.	CSVSTGREGTEAFF	TGCAGCGTCAGTACAGGCAGGGAAGGCACTGAAGCTTTCTTT
TRBV7-3	TRBJ2-5	.	.	CASSFGRAGETQYF	TGTGCCAGCAGCTTTGGCAGGGCGGGGGAGACCCAGTACTTC
TRBV7-2	TRBJ2-7	.	.	CASSPGPYEQYF	TGTGCCAGCAGCCCTGGCCCCTACGAGCAGTACTTC
TRBV18	TRBJ2-1	few	.	CASSRDLTTTINEQFF	TGTGCCAGCTCACGTGACTTGACTACCACTATCAATGAGCAGTTCTTC
TRBV18	TRBJ2-3	few	TRBD2	CASSKKRERVTDTQYF	TGTGCCAGCTCAAAGAAGCGGGAGCGGGTTACAGATACGCAGTATTTT
TRBV5-1	TRBJ2-1	.	TRBD2	CASSQGLAGVNEQFF	TGCGCCAGCAGCCAGGGACTAGCGGGGGTCAATGAGCAGTTCTTC
TRBV30	TRBJ2-3	few	TRBD2	CAWSVAGLAGVGDTQYF	TGTGCCTGGAGTGTGGCGGGACTAGCGGGAGTAGGAGATACGCAGTATTTT
TRBV7-2	TRBJ2-2	.	TRBD2	CASSRGTSGTGELFF	TGTGCCAGCAGCCGCGGGACTAGCGGGACCGGGGAGCTGTTTTTT
TRBV4-3	TRBJ1-4	.	.	CASSQEGNRRKLFF	TGCGCCAGCAGCCAAGAAGGAAACAGACGAAAACTGTTTTTT
TRBV5-6	TRBJ1-5	few	.	CASSLGVGVDNQPQHF	TGTGCCAGCAGCTTGGGGGTGGGAGTTGACAATCAGCCCCAGCATTTT
TRBV18	TRBJ2-5	.	TRBD2	CASSPPNREGQETQYF	TGTGCCAGCTCACCACCCAACCGGGAGGGGCAAGAGACCCAGTACTTC
TRBV11-1	TRBJ1-1	few	.	CASSLARGGLNTEAFF	TGTGCCAGCAGCTTAGCGCGGGGGGGCCTGAACACTGAAGCTTTCTTT
TRBV7-2	TRBJ2-7	.	.	CASSRGHKNYEQYF	TGTGCCAGCAGCCGCGGACATAAGAACTACGAGCAGTACTTC
TRBV4-2	TRBJ2-6	.	TRBD1	CASSRRRDRESSGANVLTF	TGTGCCAGCAGCCGACGCCGGGACAGGGAAAGCTCTGGGGCCAACGTCCTGACTTTC
TRBV5-1	TRBJ2-7	few	TRBD2	CASSFDSGSYEQYF	TGCGCCAGCAGCTTCGATAGCGGGAGCTACGAGCAGTACTTC
TRBV7-8	TRBJ1-1	.	.	CASSLGGGGGMNTEAFF	TGTGCCAGCAGCTTAGGTGGGGGCGGAGGCATGAACACTGAAGCTTTCTTT
TRBV28	TRBJ1-2	few	TRBD1	CASSLQGANGYTF	TGTGCCAGCAGTCTACAGGGGGCTAATGGCTACACCTTC
TRBV4-2	TRBJ2-5	.	TRBD2	CASSQELAASLGTQYF	TGTGCCAGCAGCCAAGAGCTAGCGGCCAGCCTTGGGACCCAGTACTTC
TRBV4-3	TRBJ1-3	few	TRBD1	CASSQGQGAIYF	TGCGCCAGCAGCCAGGGACAGGGGGCCATATATTTT
TRBV7-2	TRBJ2-1	few	TRBD1	CASSLARGQGFRNEQFF	TGTGCCAGCAGCTTAGCGAGGGGACAGGGGTTCAGGAATGAGCAGTTCTTC
TRBV5-8	TRBJ2-7	.	TRBD2	CASSSNPGLASYEQYF	TGTGCCAGCAGCTCTAATCCGGGACTAGCATCCTACGAGCAGTACTTC
TRBV25-1	TRBJ2-5	few	.	CASSEYGAGTPKETQYF	TGTGCCAGCAGTGAATATGGAGCCGGGACACCAAAGGAGACCCAGTACTTC
TRBV18	TRBJ2-1	few	.	CASHLYGGEQFF	TGTGCCAGCCACCTTTACGGTGGTGAGCAGTTCTTC
TRBV28	TRBJ2-7	.	TRBD1	CASSLPRQGWYEQYF	TGTGCCAGCAGTTTACCCCGACAGGGGTGGTACGAGCAGTACTTC
TRBV4-2	TRBJ2-2	.	TRBD1	CASSQGAGGTGELFF	TGTGCCAGCAGCCAAGGGGCAGGGGGAACCGGGGAGCTGTTTTTT
TRBV6-6	TRBJ2-6	few	.	CASINSGANVLTF	TGTGCCAGCATTAACTCTGGGGCCAACGTCCTGACTTTC
TRBV29-1	TRBJ2-1	few	.	CSVPSSSSYNEQFF	TGCAGCGTTCCTAGCAGTTCTTCCTACAATGAGCAGTTCTTC
TRBV27	TRBJ2-7	.	TRBD1	CASSATGTGATEQYF	TGTGCCAGCAGCGCGACCGGGACAGGGGCCACCGAGCAGTACTTC
TRBV21-1	TRBJ1-5	few	.	CATPDRGVDQPQHF	TGTGCCACCCCGGACAGGGGAGTGGATCAGCCCCAGCATTTT
TRBV7-6	TRBJ2-7	.	.	CASSLGAGSLYEQYF	TGTGCCAGCAGCTTAGGGGCGGGCAGTCTCTACGAGCAGTACTTC
TRBV7-2	TRBJ2-5	few	TRBD1	CASSTQTGKETQYF	TGTGCCAGCAGCACCCAGACAGGGAAAGAGACCCAGTACTTC
TRBV10-3	TRBJ2-7	.	TRBD2	CAISAATSLSEQYF	TGTGCCATCAGTGCGGCGACTAGCCTCTCCGAGCAGTACTTC
TRBV28	TRBJ2-2	.	TRBD2	CASTRASSGSGELFF	TGTGCCAGCACCCGGGCGTCTAGCGGGAGCGGGGAGCTGTTTTTT
TRBV19	TRBJ2-7	.	.	CASSTPWAVEQYF	TGTGCCAGTAGTACCCCCTGGGCAGTCGAGCAGTACTTC
TRBV29-1	TRBJ2-7	few	.	CSVVEASKSSYEQYF	TGCAGCGTTGTTGAGGCCAGCAAGAGCTCCTACGAGCAGTACTTC
TRBV2	TRBJ1-1	.	.	CASSAGRIDTEAFF	TGTGCCAGCAGTGCAGGGCGGATCGACACTGAAGCTTTCTTT
TRBV30	TRBJ1-3	few	.	CAWAQGTGNTIYF	TGTGCCTGGGCGCAGGGGACTGGAAACACCATATATTTT
TRBV15	TRBJ2-7	.	.	CATSRGTESSYEQYF	TGTGCCACCAGCAGAGGGACAGAGAGCTCCTACGAGCAGTACTTC
TRBV15	TRBJ2-4	few	TRBD1	CATSSRRGPDLAKNIQYF	TGTGCCACCAGCAGCCGCAGGGGGCCAGACCTAGCCAAAAACATTCAGTACTTC
TRBV25-1	TRBJ2-7	.	.	CASSESGRGLFEQYF	TGTGCCAGCAGTGAATCAGGGCGGGGTTTATTCGAGCAGTACTTC
TRBV28	TRBJ2-3	.	TRBD2	CASSPGLAVPDTQYF	TGTGCCAGCAGCCCGGGACTAGCGGTTCCAGATACGCAGTATTTT
TRBV4-2	TRBJ2-4	.	.	CASSQGGAGAAKNIQYF	TGTGCCAGCAGCCAGGGGGGTGCGGGGGCGGCCAAAAACATTCAGTACTTC
TRBV28	TRBJ1-5	few	TRBD1	CASVGQGSSFGNQPQHF	TGTGCCAGCGTGGGACAGGGGAGCTCGTTTGGCAATCAGCCCCAGCATTTT